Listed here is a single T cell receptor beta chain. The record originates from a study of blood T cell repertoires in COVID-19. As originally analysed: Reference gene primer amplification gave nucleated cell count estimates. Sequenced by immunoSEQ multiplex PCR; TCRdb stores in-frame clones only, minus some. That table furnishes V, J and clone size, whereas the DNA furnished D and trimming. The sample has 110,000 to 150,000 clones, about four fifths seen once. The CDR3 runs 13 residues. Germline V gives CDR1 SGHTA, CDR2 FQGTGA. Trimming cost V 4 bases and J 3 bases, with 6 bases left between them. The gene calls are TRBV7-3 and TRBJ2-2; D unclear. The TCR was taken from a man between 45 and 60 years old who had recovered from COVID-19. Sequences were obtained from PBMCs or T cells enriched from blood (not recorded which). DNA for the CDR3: TGTGCCAGCAGCTCCCCCGACACCGGGGAGCTGTTTTTT. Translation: CASSSPDTGELFF.